This TCR beta chain was profiled in a study of T cell repertoires in cytomegalovirus infection. Study-level background: Shared public TCR beta signatures pointed to both CMV infection and a matching HLA type. Study-wide points: Summed frequency of shared TCR beta families picked out CMV carriers who also had the relevant HLA. In two of eight donors, the top clonotype was HLA-C-restricted CMV-specific.

TCRdb recomputed calls from the reads with MiXCR, one row per CDR3 protein. The sample shows about 360,000 distinct CDR3 sequences, around a sixth of them seen only once. On this clonotype: Its specificity is unknown.

Germline V CDR1 and CDR2: SGHNT, YYREEE (reference sequence). Germline trimming cut 0 bases from V and 9 bases from J; bases unmatched to any gene: 6. There are 14 residues in the CDR3. The TCR originated in a human donor in good health (CMV status not recorded). Some clones in this sample may be carry-over from other donors' samples. This rearrangement joins TRBV5-4 to TRBJ2-1; 7 bases fit TRBD1. Material for sequencing was PBMCs. The CDR3 spells CASSLAGGDGEQFF. CDR3 DNA sequence: TGTGCCAGCAGCTTGGCAGGGGGTGACGGTGAGCAGTTCTTC.